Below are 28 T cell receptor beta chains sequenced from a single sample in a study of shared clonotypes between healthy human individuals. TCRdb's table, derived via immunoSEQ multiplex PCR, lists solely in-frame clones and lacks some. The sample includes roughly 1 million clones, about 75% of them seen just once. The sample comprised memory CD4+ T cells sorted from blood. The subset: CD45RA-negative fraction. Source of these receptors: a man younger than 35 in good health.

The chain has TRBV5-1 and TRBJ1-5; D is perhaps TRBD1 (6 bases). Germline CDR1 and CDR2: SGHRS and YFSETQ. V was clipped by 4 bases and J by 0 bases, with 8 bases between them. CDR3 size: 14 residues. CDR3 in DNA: TGCGCCAGCAGCGTGGACAGTAGCAATCAGCCCCAGCATTTT. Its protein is CASSVDSSNQPQHF.

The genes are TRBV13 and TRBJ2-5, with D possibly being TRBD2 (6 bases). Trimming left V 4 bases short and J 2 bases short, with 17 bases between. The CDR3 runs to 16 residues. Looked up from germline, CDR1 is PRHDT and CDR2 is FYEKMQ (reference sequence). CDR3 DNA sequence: TGTGCCAGCAGCTCCCCCCTGGCGGGGACTCAAGAGACCCAGTACTTC. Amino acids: CASSSPLAGTQETQYF.

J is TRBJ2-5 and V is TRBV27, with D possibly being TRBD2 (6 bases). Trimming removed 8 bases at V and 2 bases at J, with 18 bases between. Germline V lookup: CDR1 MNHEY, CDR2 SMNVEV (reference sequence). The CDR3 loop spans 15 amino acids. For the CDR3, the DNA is TGTGCCAGCCGAATGAATAGCGGATTACAAGAGACCCAGTACTTC. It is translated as CASRMNSGLQETQYF.

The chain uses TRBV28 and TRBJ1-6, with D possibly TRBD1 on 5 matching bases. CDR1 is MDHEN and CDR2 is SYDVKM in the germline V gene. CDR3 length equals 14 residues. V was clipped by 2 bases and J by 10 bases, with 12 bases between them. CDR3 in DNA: TGTGCCAGCAGTTTAAGTCAGGGCGGGTCACCCCTCCACTTT. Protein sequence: CASSLSQGGSPLHF.

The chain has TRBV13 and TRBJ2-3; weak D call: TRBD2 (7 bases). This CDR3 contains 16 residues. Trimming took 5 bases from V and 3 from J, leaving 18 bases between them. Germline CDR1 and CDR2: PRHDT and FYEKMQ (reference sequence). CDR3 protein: CASSTSVTGSTDTQYF. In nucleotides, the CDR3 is TGTGCCAGCAGCACTAGCGTTACAGGGAGTACAGATACGCAGTATTTT.

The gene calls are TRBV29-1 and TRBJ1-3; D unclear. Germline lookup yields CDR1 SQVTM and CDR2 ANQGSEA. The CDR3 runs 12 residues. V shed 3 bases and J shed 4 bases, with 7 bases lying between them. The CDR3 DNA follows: TGCAGCGTTGACGCAGGAGGAAACACCATATATTTT. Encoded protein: CSVDAGGNTIYF. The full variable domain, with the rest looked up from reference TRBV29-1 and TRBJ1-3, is SAVISQKPSRDICQRGTSLTIQCQVDSQVTMMFWYRQQPGQSLTLIATANQGSEATYESGFVIDKFPISRPNLTFSTLTVSNMSPEDSSIYLCSVDAGGNTIYFGEGSWLTVV.

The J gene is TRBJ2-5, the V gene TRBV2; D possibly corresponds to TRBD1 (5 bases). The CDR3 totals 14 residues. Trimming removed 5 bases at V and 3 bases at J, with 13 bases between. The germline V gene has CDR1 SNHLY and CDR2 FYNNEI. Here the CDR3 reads CASSPGYLEETQYF. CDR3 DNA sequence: TGTGCCAGCAGTCCAGGGTATCTGGAAGAGACCCAGTACTTC.

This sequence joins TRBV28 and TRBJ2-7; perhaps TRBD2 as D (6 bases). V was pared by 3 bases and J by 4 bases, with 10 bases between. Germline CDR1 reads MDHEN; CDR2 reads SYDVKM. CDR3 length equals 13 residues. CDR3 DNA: TGTGCCAGCAGTTTGGAGGGGAGGTACGAGCAGTACTTC. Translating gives CASSLEGRYEQYF.

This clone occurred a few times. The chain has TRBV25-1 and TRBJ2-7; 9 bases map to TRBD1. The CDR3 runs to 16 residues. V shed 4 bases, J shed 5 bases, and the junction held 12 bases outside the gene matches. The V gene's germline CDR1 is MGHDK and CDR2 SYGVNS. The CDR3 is CASSAPPGQGSHEQYF. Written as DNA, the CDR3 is TGTGCCAGCAGTGCTCCCCCGGGACAGGGTTCCCACGAGCAGTACTTC.

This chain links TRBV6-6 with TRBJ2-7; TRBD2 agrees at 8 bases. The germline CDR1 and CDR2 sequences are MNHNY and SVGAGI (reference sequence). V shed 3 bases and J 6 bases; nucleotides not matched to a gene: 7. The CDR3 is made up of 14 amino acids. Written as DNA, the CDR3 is TGTGCCAGCAGTTATAGCGGGATTCGAGGCGAGCAGTACTTC. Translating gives CASSYSGIRGEQYF.

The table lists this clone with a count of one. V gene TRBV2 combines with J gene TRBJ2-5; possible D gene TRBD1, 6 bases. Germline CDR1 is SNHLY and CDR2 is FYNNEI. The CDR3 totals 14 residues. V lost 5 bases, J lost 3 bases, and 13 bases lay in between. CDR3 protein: CASSKSSGEETQYF. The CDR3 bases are TGTGCCAGCAGTAAGTCGTCAGGGGAAGAGACCCAGTACTTC.

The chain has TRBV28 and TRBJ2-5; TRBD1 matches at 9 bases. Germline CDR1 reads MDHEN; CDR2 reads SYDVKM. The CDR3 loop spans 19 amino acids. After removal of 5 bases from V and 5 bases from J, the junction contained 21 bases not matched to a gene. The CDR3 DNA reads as TGTGCCAGCAGTGTTATTCCCCCCGGAAGACAGGGGGTTATGGAGACCCAGTACTTC. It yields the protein CASSVIPPGRQGVMETQYF.

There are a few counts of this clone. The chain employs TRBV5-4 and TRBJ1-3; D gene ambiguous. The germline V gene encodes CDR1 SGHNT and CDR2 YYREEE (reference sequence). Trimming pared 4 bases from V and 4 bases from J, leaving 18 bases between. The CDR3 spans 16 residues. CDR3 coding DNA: TGTGCCAGCAGCCTTACAACACCCCAGTCAGGAAACACCATATATTTT. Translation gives CASSLTTPQSGNTIYF.

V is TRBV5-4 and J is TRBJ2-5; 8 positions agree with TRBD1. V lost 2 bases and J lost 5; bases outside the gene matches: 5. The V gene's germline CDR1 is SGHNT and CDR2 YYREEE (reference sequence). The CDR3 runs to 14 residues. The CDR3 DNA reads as TGTGCCAGCAGCTTCGGGACAGGTCTGGAGACCCAGTACTTC. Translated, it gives CASSFGTGLETQYF.

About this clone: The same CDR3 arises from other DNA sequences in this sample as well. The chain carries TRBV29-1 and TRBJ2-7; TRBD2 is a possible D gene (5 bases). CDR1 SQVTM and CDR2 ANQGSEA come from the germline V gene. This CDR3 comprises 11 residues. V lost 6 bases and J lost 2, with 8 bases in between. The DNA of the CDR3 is TGCAGCGTGAGCGGTACCTACGAGCAGTACTTC. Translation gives CSVSGTYEQYF.

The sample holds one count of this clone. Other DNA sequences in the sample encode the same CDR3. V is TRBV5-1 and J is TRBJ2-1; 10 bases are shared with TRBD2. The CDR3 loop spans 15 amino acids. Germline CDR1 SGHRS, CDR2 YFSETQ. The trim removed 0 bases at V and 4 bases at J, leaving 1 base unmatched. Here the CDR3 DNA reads TGCGCCAGCAGCTTGGGAGCGGGAGGGTACAATGAGCAGTTCTTC. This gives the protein CASSLGAGGYNEQFF.

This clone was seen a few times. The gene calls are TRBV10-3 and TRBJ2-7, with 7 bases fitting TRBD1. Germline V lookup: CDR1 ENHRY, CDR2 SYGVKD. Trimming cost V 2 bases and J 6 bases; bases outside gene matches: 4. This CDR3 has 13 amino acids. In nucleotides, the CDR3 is TGTGCCATCAGTGAGCGAACAGGGGTCGAGCAGTACTTC. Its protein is CAISERTGVEQYF.

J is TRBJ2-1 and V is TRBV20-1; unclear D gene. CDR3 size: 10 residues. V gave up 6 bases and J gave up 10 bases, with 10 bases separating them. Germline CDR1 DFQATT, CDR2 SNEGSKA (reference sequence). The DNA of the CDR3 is TGCAGTGCCGCATTGGAGGAGCAGTTCTTC. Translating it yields CSAALEEQFF.

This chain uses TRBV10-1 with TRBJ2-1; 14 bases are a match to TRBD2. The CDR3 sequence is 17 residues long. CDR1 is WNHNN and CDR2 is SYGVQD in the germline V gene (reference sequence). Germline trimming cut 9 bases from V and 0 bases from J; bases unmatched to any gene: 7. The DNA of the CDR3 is TGCGCCAGGACTCCCGGGACTAGCGGGAGCTCCTACAATGAGCAGTTCTTC. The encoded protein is CARTPGTSGSSYNEQFF.

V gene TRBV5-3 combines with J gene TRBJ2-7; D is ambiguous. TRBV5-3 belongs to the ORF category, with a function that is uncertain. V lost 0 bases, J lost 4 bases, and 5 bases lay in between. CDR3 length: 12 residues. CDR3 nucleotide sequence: TGTGCCAGAAGCTTGGAGTATTACGAGCAGTACTTC. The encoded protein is CARSLEYYEQYF.

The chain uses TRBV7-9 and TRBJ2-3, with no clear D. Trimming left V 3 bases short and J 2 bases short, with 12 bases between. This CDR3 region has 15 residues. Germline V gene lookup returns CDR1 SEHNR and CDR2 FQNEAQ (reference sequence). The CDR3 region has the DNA TGTGCCAGCAGCTTGGGGTACCGAGACACAGATACGCAGTATTTT. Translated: CASSLGYRDTDTQYF.

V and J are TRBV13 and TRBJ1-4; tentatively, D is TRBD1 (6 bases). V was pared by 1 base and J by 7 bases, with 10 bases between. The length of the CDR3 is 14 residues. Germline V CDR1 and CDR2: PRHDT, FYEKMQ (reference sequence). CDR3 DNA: TGTGCCAGCAGCTTAGCAGGGGCAGCTGAAAAACTGTTTTTT. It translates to CASSLAGAAEKLFF. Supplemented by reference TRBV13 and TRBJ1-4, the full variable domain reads AAGVIQSPRHLIKEKRETATLKCYPIPRHDTVYWYQQGPGQDPQFLISFYEKMQSDKGSIPDRFSAQQFSDYHSELNMSSLELGDSALYFCASSLAGAAEKLFFGSGTQLSVL.

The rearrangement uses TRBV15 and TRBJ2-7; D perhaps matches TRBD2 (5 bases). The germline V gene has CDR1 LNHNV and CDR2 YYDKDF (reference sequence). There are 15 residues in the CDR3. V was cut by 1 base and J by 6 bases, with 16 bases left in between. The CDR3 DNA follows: TGTGCCACCAGCAGAGGGGAGAGCGGTCGTTTCGAGCAGTACTTC. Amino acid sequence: CATSRGESGRFEQYF.

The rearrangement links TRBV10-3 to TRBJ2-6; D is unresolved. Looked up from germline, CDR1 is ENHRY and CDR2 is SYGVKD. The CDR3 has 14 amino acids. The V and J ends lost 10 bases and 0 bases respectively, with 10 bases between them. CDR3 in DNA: TGTGCCACCCGGGTTGGCTCTGGGGCCAACGTCCTGACTTTC. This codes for CATRVGSGANVLTF.

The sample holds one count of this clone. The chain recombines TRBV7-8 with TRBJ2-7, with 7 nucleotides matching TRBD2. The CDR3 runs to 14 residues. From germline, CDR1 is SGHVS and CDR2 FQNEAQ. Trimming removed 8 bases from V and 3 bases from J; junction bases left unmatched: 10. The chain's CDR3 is CASRDGTINYEQYF. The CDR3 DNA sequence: TGTGCCAGCCGGGACGGGACTATTAACTACGAGCAGTACTTC.

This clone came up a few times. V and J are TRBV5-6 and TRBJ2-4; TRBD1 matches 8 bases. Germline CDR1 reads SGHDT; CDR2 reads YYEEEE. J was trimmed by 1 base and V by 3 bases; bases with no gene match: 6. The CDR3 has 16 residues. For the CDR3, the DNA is TGTGCCAGCAGCTCGGGGACAGGTGGGGCCAAAAACATTCAGTACTTC. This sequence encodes CASSSGTGGAKNIQYF.

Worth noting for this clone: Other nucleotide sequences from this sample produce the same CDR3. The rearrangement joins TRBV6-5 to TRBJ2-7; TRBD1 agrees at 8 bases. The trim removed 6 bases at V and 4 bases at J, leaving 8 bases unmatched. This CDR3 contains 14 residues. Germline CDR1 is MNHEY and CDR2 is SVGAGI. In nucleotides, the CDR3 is TGTGCCAGCAGCCCGGGGCAGGGGGCTTACGAGCAGTACTTC. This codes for CASSPGQGAYEQYF.

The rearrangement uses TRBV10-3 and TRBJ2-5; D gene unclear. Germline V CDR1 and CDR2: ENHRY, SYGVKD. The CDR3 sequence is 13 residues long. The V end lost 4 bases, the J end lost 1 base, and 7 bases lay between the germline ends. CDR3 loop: CAISGKAQETQYF. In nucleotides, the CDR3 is TGTGCCATCAGTGGGAAAGCCCAAGAGACCCAGTACTTC.